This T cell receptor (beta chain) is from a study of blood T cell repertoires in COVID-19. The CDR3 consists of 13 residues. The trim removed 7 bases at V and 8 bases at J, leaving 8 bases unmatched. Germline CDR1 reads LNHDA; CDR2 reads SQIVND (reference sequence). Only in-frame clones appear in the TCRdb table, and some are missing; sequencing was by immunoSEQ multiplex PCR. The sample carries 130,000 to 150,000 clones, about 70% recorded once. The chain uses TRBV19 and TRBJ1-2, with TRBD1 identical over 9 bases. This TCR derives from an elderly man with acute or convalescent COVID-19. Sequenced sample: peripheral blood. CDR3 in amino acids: CASTPDRGLGYTF. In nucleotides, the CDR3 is TGTGCCAGTACCCCGGACAGGGGATTGGGCTACACCTTC. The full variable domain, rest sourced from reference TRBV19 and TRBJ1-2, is DGGITQSPKYLFRKEGQNVTLSCEQNLNHDAMYWYRQDPGQGLRLIYYSQIVNDFQKGDIAEGYSVSREKKESFPLTVTSAQKNPTAFYLCASTPDRGLGYTFGSGTRLTVV.